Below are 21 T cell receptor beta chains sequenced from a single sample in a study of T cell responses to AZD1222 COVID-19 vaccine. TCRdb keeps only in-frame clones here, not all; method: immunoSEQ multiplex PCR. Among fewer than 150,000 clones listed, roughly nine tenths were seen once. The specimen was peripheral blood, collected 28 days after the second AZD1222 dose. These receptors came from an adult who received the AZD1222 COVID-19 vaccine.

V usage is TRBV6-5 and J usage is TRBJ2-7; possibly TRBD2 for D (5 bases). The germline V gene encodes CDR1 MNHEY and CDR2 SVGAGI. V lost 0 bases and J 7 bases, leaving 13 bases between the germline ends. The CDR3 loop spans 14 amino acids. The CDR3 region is CASSYSAGPGEQYF. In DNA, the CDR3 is TGTGCCAGCAGTTACTCTGCGGGCCCTGGGGAGCAGTACTTC.

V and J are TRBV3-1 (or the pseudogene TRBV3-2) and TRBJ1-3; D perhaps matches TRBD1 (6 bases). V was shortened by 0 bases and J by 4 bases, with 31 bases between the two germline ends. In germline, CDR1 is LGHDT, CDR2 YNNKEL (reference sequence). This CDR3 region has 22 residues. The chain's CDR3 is CASSQDPFRQNRDPRGGNTIYF. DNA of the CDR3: TGTGCCAGCAGCCAAGACCCATTTCGCCAGAACAGGGACCCACGGGGGGGAAACACCATATATTTT.

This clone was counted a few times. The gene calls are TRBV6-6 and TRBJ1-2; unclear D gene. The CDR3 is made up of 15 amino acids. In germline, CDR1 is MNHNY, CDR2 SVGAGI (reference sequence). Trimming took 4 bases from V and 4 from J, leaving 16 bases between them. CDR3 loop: CASSLTSDVFYGYTF. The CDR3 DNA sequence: TGTGCCAGCAGTTTAACCTCAGACGTTTTCTATGGCTACACCTTC.

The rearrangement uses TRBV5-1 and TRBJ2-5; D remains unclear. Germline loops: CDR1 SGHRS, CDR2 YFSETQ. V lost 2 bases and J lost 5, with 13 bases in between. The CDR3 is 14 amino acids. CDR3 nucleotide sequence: TGCGCCAGCAGCTTCCCTAGGGTCGGCGAGACCCAGTACTTC. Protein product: CASSFPRVGETQYF.

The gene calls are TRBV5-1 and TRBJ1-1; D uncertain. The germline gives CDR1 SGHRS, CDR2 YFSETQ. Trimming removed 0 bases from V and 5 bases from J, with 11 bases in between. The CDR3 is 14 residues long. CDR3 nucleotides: TGCGCCAGCAGCTTGGCCGAGGTGTCTACTGAAGCTTTCTTT. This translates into CASSLAEVSTEAFF.

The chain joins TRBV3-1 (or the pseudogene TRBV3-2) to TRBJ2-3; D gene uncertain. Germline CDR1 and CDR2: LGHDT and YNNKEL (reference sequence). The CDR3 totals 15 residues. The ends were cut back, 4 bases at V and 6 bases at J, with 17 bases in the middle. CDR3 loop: CASSLNGVRWDTQYF. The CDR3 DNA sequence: TGTGCCAGCAGCCTAAACGGAGTCCGCTGGGATACGCAGTATTTT.

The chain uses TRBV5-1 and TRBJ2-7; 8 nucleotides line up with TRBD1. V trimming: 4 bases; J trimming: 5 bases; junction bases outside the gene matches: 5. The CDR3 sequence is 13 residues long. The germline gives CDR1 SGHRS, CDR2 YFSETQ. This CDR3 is CASSGGTGNEQYF. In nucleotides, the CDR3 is TGCGCCAGCAGCGGAGGGACAGGCAACGAGCAGTACTTC.

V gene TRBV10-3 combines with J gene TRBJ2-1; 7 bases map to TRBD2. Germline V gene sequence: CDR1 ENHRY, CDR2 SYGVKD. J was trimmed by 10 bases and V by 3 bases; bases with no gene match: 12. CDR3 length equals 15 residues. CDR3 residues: CAISDPRGGGEEQFF. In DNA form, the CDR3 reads TGTGCCATCAGTGACCCCCGCGGGGGTGGGGAGGAGCAGTTCTTC.

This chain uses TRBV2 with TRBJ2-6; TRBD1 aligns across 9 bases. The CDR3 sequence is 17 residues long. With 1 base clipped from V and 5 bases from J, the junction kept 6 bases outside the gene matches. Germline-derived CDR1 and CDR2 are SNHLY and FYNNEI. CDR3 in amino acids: CASSEGQGVGWANVLTF. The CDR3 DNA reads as TGTGCCAGCAGTGAAGGACAGGGGGTGGGCTGGGCCAACGTCCTGACTTTC.

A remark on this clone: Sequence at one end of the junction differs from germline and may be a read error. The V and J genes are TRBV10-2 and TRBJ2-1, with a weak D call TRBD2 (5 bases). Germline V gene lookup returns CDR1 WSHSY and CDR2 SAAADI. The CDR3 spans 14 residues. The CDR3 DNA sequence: TGCGTCAGCAGTGAGTCGAACCTAGCCGATGAGCAGTTCTTC. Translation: CVSSESNLADEQFF.

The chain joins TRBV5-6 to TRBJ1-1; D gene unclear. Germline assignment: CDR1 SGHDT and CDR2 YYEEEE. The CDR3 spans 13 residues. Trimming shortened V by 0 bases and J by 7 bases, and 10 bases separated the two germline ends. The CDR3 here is CASSLVSEGEAFF. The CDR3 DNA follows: TGTGCCAGCAGCTTGGTTAGTGAAGGTGAAGCTTTCTTT.

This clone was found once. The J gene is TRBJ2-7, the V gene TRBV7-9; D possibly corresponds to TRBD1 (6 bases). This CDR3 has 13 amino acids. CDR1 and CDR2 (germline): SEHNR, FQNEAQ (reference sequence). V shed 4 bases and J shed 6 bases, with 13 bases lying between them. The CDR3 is CASSSLRQAEQYF. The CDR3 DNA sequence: TGTGCCAGCAGCTCCCTTCGACAGGCCGAGCAGTACTTC. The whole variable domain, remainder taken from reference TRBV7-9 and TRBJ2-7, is DTGVSQNPRHKITKRGQNVTFRCDPISEHNRLYWYRQTLGQGPEFLTYFQNEAQLEKSRLLSDRFSAERPKGSFSTLEIQRTEQGDSAMYLCASSSLRQAEQYFGPGTRLTVT.

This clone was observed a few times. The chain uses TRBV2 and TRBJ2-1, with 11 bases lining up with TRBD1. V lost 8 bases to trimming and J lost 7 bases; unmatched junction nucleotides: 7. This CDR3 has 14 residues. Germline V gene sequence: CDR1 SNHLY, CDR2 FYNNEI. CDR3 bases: TGTGCCAGCCTGGGACAGGGGGTTTGGAATGAGCAGTTCTTC. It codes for CASLGQGVWNEQFF.

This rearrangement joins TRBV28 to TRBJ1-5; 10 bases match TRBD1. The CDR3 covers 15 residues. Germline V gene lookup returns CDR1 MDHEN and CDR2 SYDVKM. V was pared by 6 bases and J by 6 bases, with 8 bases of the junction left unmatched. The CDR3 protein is CASSPGQGGGQPQHF. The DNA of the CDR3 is TGTGCCAGCAGCCCCGGACAGGGGGGAGGTCAGCCCCAGCATTTT.

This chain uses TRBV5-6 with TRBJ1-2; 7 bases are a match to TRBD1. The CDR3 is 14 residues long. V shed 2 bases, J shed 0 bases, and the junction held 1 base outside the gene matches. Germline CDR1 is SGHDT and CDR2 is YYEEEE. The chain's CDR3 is CASSLGQANYGYTF. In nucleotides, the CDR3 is TGTGCCAGCAGCTTAGGACAGGCTAACTATGGCTACACCTTC.

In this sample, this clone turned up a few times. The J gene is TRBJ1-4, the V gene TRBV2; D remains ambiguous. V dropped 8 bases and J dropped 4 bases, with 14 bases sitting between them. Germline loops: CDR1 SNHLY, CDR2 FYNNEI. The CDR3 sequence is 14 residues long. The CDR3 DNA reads TGTGCCAGCCGATCCGACACGCATAATGAAAAACTGTTTTTT. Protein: CASRSDTHNEKLFF.

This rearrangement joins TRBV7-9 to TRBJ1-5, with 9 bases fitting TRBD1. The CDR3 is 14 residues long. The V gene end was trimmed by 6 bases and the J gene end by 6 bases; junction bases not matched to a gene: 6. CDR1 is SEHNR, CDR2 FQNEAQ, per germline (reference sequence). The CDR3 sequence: CASSTGGVGQPQHF. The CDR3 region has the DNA TGTGCCAGCAGTACAGGGGGCGTTGGTCAGCCCCAGCATTTT. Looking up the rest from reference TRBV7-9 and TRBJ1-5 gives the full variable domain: DTGVSQNPRHKITKRGQNVTFRCDPISEHNRLYWYRQTLGQGPEFLTYFQNEAQLEKSRLLSDRFSAERPKGSFSTLEIQRTEQGDSAMYLCASSTGGVGQPQHFGDGTRLSIL.

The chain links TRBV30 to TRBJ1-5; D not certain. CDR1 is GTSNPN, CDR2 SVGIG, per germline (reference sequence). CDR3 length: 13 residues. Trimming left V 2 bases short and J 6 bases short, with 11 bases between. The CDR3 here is CAWSSAGSQPQHF. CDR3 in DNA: TGTGCCTGGAGTTCTGCGGGATCTCAGCCCCAGCATTTT.

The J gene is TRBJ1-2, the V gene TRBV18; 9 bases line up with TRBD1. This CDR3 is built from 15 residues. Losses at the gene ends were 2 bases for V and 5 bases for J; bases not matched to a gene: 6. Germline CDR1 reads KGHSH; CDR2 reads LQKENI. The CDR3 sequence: CASSPGTGRFYGYTF. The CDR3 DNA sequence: TGTGCCAGCTCACCAGGGACAGGGAGATTTTATGGCTACACCTTC.

The CDR3 bases are TGCAGCGTTTCGTGGGATTCTAGCAATCAGCCCCAGCATTTT. Protein: CSVSWDSSNQPQHF. The V call is TRBV29-1, the J call TRBJ1-5; D gene ambiguous. The V gene's germline CDR1 is SQVTM and CDR2 ANQGSEA. The ends were cut back, 5 bases at V and 0 bases at J, with 11 bases in the middle. The CDR3 totals 14 residues.

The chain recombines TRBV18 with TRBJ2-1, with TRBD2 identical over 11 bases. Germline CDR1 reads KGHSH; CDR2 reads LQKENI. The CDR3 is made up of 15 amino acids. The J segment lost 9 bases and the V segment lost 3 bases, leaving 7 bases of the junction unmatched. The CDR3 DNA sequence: TGTGCCAGCTCACCCGTAGCGGGGGGGGCTGGTGAGCAGTTCTTC. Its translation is CASSPVAGGAGEQFF. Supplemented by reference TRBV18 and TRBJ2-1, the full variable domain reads NAGVMQNPRHLVRRRGQEARLRCSPMKGHSHVYWYRQLPEEGLKFMVYLQKENIIDESGMPKERFSAEFPKEGPSILRIQQVVRGDSAAYFCASSPVAGGAGEQFFGPGTRLTVL.